This TCR beta chain derives from a study of identical twins. Study-wide results and caveats: Out-of-frame alpha sequences shared by twins showed excess low generation probability.

TCRdb redid the calling of the 5' RACE reads with MiXCR, one entry per CDR3 protein. The sample shows 570,000 or so distinct CDR3 sequences, 7.5% to 10% of them seen only once. The V end was cut by 0 bases, the J end by 4 bases, with 11 bases between. This CDR3 spans 14 amino acids. Germline values: CDR1 DFQATT, CDR2 SNEGSKA (reference sequence). To note about this clonotype: No antigen is known for it.

These data were also filed under a second study, of yellow fever vaccine responses in identical twins. This second study says: Convergence reportedly seemed to mark part of the twins' vaccine T cell response, with personalization marking the rest.

The sequenced material came from PBMCs. The gene calls are TRBV20-1 and TRBJ2-3, with D uncertain. The clonotype comes from a woman between 18 and 29 years old in good health. The CDR3 loop reads CSARESLAADTQYF. The CDR3 bases are TGCAGTGCTAGAGAGTCGTTGGCCGCAGATACGCAGTATTTT.